The clone carrying this T cell receptor (beta chain) was counted a few times. This entry is derived from a study of blood T cell repertoires in COVID-19. About the research overall: From T cells, B-cell-depleted T cells, or PBMCs came the material, which was cDNA or gDNA.

Authors' analysis steps: Amplified reference gene primers provided the basis for estimating nucleated cell counts. TCRdb's table, derived via immunoSEQ multiplex PCR, lists solely in-frame clones and lacks some. The V and J calls and clone size come from that table; D and trimming were worked out from the DNA. Here the sample spans about 75,000 clones, approximately 80% being singletons. Germline V gene sequence: CDR1 SGHRS, CDR2 YFSETQ. The J segment lost 5 bases and the V segment lost 4 bases, leaving 8 bases of the junction unmatched. The CDR3 loop spans 15 amino acids. The chain uses TRBV5-1 and TRBJ2-7; 11 bases are shared with TRBD2. The sample was peripheral blood. This TCR was sampled from a woman in her 50s with acute or convalescent COVID-19. This chain's CDR3 is CASSIQGLAVNEQYF. CDR3 coding DNA: TGCGCCAGCAGCATACAGGGACTAGCGGTGAACGAGCAGTACTTC.